This entry describes one T cell receptor beta chain. Its cognate antigen is unknown. This specimen comes from a study of T cells in Graves' hyperthyroidism and ophthalmopathy. About the research overall: Initial diagnosis, before any treatment, was when peripheral blood was collected.

With a duration under 2 months, the hyperthyroidism was newly diagnosed in patients aged 18 to 65. The TCR beta CDR3 regions underwent amplification using RNA transcripts as the source. First-round RT-PCR with HTBI primers amplified the TCR CDR3 region. TCRdb reprocessed the multiplex PCR reads with MiXCR, giving one entry per CDR3 protein. The sample lists about 760,000 distinct CDR3 sequences; around 40% were seen once. General study points: Separating ophthalmopathy from stable hyperthyroidism was achieved by a 13 V-J model.

Per the germline V gene, CDR1 is SGHAT and CDR2 is FQDESV (reference sequence). J gave up 1 base and V 8 bases, and 10 bases lay outside the gene matches. This CDR3 is 15 amino acids long. The TCR comes from a woman aged 40 to 50 with Graves' hyperthyroidism. Sequencing input: blood. The gene calls are TRBV11-1 and TRBJ1-1, with TRBD1 matching 7 bases. CDR3 protein: CASSQAGTENTEAFF. Here the CDR3 DNA reads TGTGCCAGCTCACAAGCCGGGACAGAGAACACTGAAGCTTTCTTT.